The 20 T cell receptor beta chains in this list originate from one sample, sequenced in a study of blood T cell repertoires in COVID-19. TCRdb's copy holds only in-frame clones and misses some; the assay was immunoSEQ multiplex PCR. The sample carries roughly 360,000 clones, 88% recorded once. Material for sequencing was PBMCs or T cells enriched from blood (not recorded which). The receptor set was obtained from a woman in her thirties with acute COVID-19.

The chain recombines TRBV11-3 with TRBJ1-1; D unclear. Trimming stripped 2 bases from V and 1 base from J, with 5 bases between. The CDR3 sequence is 13 residues long. Germline CDR1 reads SGHNT; CDR2 reads YENEEA. The CDR3 DNA reads as TGTGCCAGCAGCTTACAGGCGAACACTGAAGCTTTCTTT. Amino acid sequence: CASSLQANTEAFF.

The rearrangement uses TRBV2 and TRBJ1-2, with 7 bases lining up with TRBD1. The CDR3 is made up of 16 amino acids. Germline V gene data show CDR1 as SNHLY and CDR2 as FYNNEI. J gave up 3 bases and V 7 bases, and 14 bases lay outside the gene matches. The CDR3 nucleotides read TGTGCCAGCACTTTAAACTTCGACAGGGTAGACTATGGCTACACCTTC. It specifies CASTLNFDRVDYGYTF.

The chain recombines TRBV29-1 with TRBJ2-7; TRBD1 matches 8 bases. The germline CDR1 and CDR2 sequences are SQVTM and ANQGSEA. This CDR3 is 13 amino acids long. Unmatched junction bases numbered 7, after V lost 4 bases and J lost 5 bases. The CDR3 loop is CSVAGQGLHEQYF. CDR3 DNA: TGCAGCGTTGCCGGACAGGGACTTCACGAGCAGTACTTC.

Regarding this clone: No DNA is shown, since the ends of the CDR3 on it are uncertain; the CDR3 is the one TCRdb lists. The gene calls are TRBV21-1 and TRBJ1-3. TRBV21-1 is a pseudogene. The CDR3 is 17 residues long, counting both termini. The chain's CDR3 is CASSTRPRVASGNTIYF.

The chain couples TRBV3-1 (or the pseudogene TRBV3-2) to TRBJ2-7, with 9 bases aligning to TRBD1. The germline V gene encodes CDR1 LGHDT and CDR2 YNNKEL (reference sequence). The CDR3 sequence is 15 residues long. Unmatched junction bases numbered 6, after V lost 1 base and J lost 5 bases. The CDR3 DNA reads TGTGCCAGCAGCCAAGGGTCAGGACAGGGGAACGAGCAGTACTTC. Translated, it gives CASSQGSGQGNEQYF.

The CDR3 sequence is CASSRGQDYTDTQYF. CDR3 bases: TGTGCCAGCAGCCGCGGACAGGACTACACAGATACGCAGTATTTT. V and J are TRBV5-4 and TRBJ2-3, with a tentative D call TRBD1 (7 bases). Germline V gene sequence: CDR1 SGHNT, CDR2 YYREEE (reference sequence). The CDR3 sequence is 15 residues long. With 4 bases removed from V and 2 bases from J, the gap between germline ends came to 14 bases.

The CDR3 protein is CASSQDGTGGLGYGYTF. CDR3 DNA sequence: TGCGCCAGCAGCCAAGATGGGACAGGGGGGCTCGGCTATGGCTACACCTTC. The chain employs TRBV4-1 and TRBJ1-2; 11 positions match TRBD1. Germline lookup yields CDR1 MGHRA and CDR2 YSYEKL. Trimming at V came to 0 bases and at J to 4 bases, leaving 7 bases not matched to a gene. The CDR3 extends over 17 amino acids.

This clone came up once. The chain joins TRBV5-1 to TRBJ2-2, with D possibly TRBD2 on 5 matching bases. The CDR3 length is 15 residues. Germline V gene sequence: CDR1 SGHRS, CDR2 YFSETQ. Trimming left V 0 bases short and J 5 bases short, with 11 bases between. This CDR3 reads CASSLVGPGTGELFF. The CDR3 region has the DNA TGCGCCAGCAGCTTGGTAGGGCCGGGGACCGGGGAGCTGTTTTTT.

The rearrangement uses TRBV2 and TRBJ2-3, with 7 nucleotides matching TRBD1. Germline-derived CDR1 and CDR2 are SNHLY and FYNNEI. The CDR3 is 14 residues long. V lost 8 bases and J lost 4; bases outside the gene matches: 9. The CDR3 loop is CASFRQGGPDTQYF. The DNA of the CDR3 is TGTGCCAGCTTCAGACAGGGTGGGCCAGATACGCAGTATTTT.

This rearrangement joins TRBV11-2 to TRBJ1-3, with D maybe TRBD1 (6 bases). CDR3 size: 13 residues. V lost 9 bases, J lost 0 bases, and 9 bases lay in between. Germline lookup yields CDR1 SGHAT and CDR2 FQNNGV. The DNA of the CDR3 is TGTGCCAGTCAGGGGTTCTCTGGAAACACCATATATTTT. This sequence encodes CASQGFSGNTIYF.

This clone was seen only once. The gene calls are TRBV9 and TRBJ2-1; TRBD2 matches 11 bases. The CDR3 runs 17 residues. The germline V gene has CDR1 SGDLS and CDR2 YYNGEE. Unmatched junction bases numbered 10, after V lost 2 bases and J lost 6 bases. The CDR3 nucleotides are TGTGCCAGCAGCGTCCCCGCCGGGACTAGCGGTTCCAATGAGCAGTTCTTC. Translating it yields CASSVPAGTSGSNEQFF.

V gene TRBV7-8 combines with J gene TRBJ1-3; D is perhaps TRBD1 (6 bases). This CDR3 has 16 residues. From germline, CDR1 is SGHVS and CDR2 FQNEAQ. V was clipped by 5 bases and J by 7 bases, with 21 bases between them. The CDR3 coding sequence is TGTGCCAGCAGCCCCGCGAAGGGGACACGGGCGAACACCATATATTTT. As protein: CASSPAKGTRANTIYF.

The chain combines TRBV27 with TRBJ1-5, with TRBD1 identical over 8 bases. This CDR3 has 16 amino acids. Looked up from germline, CDR1 is MNHEY and CDR2 is SMNVEV (reference sequence). With 5 bases clipped from V and 2 bases from J, the junction kept 8 bases outside the gene matches. The CDR3 sequence is CASSPTGGRGNQPQHF. The CDR3 DNA reads as TGTGCCAGCAGTCCTACAGGGGGTAGGGGCAATCAGCCCCAGCATTTT.

The CDR3 is CASSAEAWDSPLHF. The CDR3 DNA is TGTGCCAGCAGTGCAGAGGCTTGGGATTCACCCCTCCACTTT. The chain combines TRBV2 with TRBJ1-6, with D unclear. CDR1 and CDR2 (germline): SNHLY, FYNNEI. V was clipped by 4 bases and J by 8 bases, with 12 bases between them. The CDR3 spans 14 residues.

The chain has TRBV7-7 and TRBJ2-6, with 11 bases that match TRBD1. CDR1 is SSHAT, CDR2 FNYEAQ, per germline (reference sequence). This CDR3 has 18 amino acids. V lost 0 bases and J lost 4; bases outside the gene matches: 5. The CDR3 coding sequence is TGTGCCAGCAGCTTAGCGCCGGGACAGGGGGACGGGGCCAACGTCCTGACTTTC. Protein product: CASSLAPGQGDGANVLTF.

This chain joins TRBV6-1 and TRBJ1-4; 7 bases match TRBD1. Trimming took 4 bases from V and 0 from J; bases not matched to a gene: 8. From germline, CDR1 is MNHNS and CDR2 SASEGT. CDR3 length equals 17 residues. CDR3 DNA: TGTGCCAGCAGTGCCAGGGGGACACCTGCAACTAATGAAAAACTGTTTTTT. Its protein is CASSARGTPATNEKLFF.

The V call is TRBV25-1, the J call TRBJ2-1, with D possibly TRBD2 on 6 matching bases. The CDR3 length is 16 residues. V lost 4 bases to trimming and J lost 4 bases, with 17 bases between them. Per germline, CDR1 MGHDK and CDR2 SYGVNS. The CDR3 here is CASSGEDFGVYNEQFF. Here the CDR3 DNA reads TGTGCCAGCAGTGGGGAGGATTTTGGGGTTTACAATGAGCAGTTCTTC.

This clone has only one observation. The chain combines TRBV24-1 with TRBJ1-2; tentatively, D is TRBD1 (5 bases). The germline V gene encodes CDR1 KGHDR and CDR2 SFDVKD. With 4 bases removed from V and 0 bases from J, the gap between germline ends came to 17 bases. The CDR3 length is 17 residues. CDR3 sequence (DNA): TGTGCCACCAGTGACCCAAAGGACACCCGGGCTAACTATGGCTACACCTTC. Protein sequence: CATSDPKDTRANYGYTF.

The rearrangement links TRBV5-6 to TRBJ2-1, with TRBD1 matching over 8 bases. CDR3 length equals 15 residues. V gave up 4 bases and J gave up 7 bases; unmatched junction bases: 10. From germline, CDR1 is SGHDT and CDR2 YYEEEE. CDR3 sequence (DNA): TGTGCCAGCAGCACCGGGACAGGTGGAGTAAATGAGCAGTTCTTC. It encodes CASSTGTGGVNEQFF.

The chain carries TRBV11-1 and TRBJ2-1, with D possibly TRBD1 on 6 matching bases. The CDR3 is 16 amino acids. Trimming cost V 5 bases and J 0 bases, with 14 bases left between them. In germline, CDR1 is SGHAT, CDR2 FQDESV (reference sequence). The chain's CDR3 is CASSQSWGPSYNEQFF. DNA of the CDR3: TGTGCCAGCAGCCAAAGTTGGGGGCCCTCCTACAATGAGCAGTTCTTC.